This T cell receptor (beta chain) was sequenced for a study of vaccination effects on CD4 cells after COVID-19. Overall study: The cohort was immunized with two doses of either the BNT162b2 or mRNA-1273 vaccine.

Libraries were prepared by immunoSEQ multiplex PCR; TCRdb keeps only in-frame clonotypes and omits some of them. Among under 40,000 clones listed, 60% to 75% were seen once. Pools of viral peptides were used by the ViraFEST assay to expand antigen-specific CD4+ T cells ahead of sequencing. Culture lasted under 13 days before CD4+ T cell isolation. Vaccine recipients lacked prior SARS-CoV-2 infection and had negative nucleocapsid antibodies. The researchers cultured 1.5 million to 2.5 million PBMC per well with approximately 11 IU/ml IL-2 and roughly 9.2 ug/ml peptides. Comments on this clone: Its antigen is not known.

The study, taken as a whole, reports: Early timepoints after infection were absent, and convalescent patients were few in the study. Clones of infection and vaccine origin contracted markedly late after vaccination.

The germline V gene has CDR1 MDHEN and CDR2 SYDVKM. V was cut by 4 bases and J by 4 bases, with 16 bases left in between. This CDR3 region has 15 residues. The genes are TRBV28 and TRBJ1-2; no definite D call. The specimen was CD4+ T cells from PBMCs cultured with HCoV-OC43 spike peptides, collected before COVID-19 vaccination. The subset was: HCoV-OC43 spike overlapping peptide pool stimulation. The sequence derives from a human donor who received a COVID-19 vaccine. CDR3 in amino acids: CASSSIAGGIYGYTF. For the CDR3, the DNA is TGTGCCAGCAGTTCCATAGCCGGCGGCATCTATGGCTACACCTTC.